The 9 T cell receptor beta chains given below trace back to one sample, sequenced in a study of response to subunit inactivated influenza vaccine. Using its own MiXCR run on the RT-PCR reads, TCRdb lists one record per CDR3 protein. Altogether more than 700,000 distinct CDR3 sequences are present, approximately 22% being singletons, with the ten largest covering about a tenth. Here the sequenced sample was PBMCs from blood, taken around 5 days after vaccination. Receptor source: a man aged 50 to 60 who received an inactivated influenza vaccine.

Points on this clonotype: The junction shows a germline mismatch at one end, possibly a read error. The rearrangement links TRBV12-3 or TRBV12-4 to TRBJ2-3, with 9 bases identical to TRBD2. The CDR3 covers 18 residues. The CDR3 bases are TGTGCCCGCAGTTTAGTTGCGGGAGGGCCAAGTGGGGGAGATACGCAGTATTTT. Translation: CARSLVAGGPSGGDTQYF.

This clonotype was counted only a few times. The chain links TRBV10-3 to TRBJ2-7; TRBD2 aligns across 11 bases. The V gene's germline CDR1 is ENHRY and CDR2 SYGVKD. After removal of 5 bases from V and 4 bases from J, the junction contained 4 bases not matched to a gene. This CDR3 contains 14 residues. The CDR3, as DNA: TGTGCCATCAGTTCCGGACTAGCGGGTTACGAGCAGTACTTC. It is translated as CAISSGLAGYEQYF.

The J gene is TRBJ2-7, the V gene TRBV10-3; 9 nucleotides align to TRBD1. CDR3 length: 14 amino acids. With 4 bases clipped from V and 5 bases from J, the junction kept 6 bases outside the gene matches. Germline CDR1 and CDR2: ENHRY and SYGVKD. The CDR3 sequence: CAISVGQGSHEQYF. The DNA for the CDR3 is TGTGCCATCAGTGTGGGACAGGGTAGCCACGAGCAGTACTTC.

The chain recombines TRBV4-2 with TRBJ2-6, with TRBD1 matching over 10 bases. This CDR3 is 16 amino acids long. CDR1 is LGHNA, CDR2 YNFKEQ, per germline. Trimming at V came to 2 bases and at J to 11 bases, leaving 9 bases not matched to a gene. The chain's CDR3 is CASSQPPGQGIDVLTF. The CDR3 DNA follows: TGTGCCAGCAGCCAACCCCCGGGACAGGGGATCGACGTCCTGACTTTC.

The chain combines TRBV29-1 with TRBJ2-5; 9 nucleotides align to TRBD1. V lost 7 bases and J lost 2; bases outside the gene matches: 8. The V gene's germline CDR1 is SQVTM and CDR2 ANQGSEA. The CDR3 extends over 14 amino acids. CDR3 residues: CSAHTGTGQETQYF. CDR3 nucleotide sequence: TGCAGCGCTCATACCGGGACAGGGCAAGAGACCCAGTACTTC.

The chain couples TRBV7-9 to TRBJ1-1; TRBD1 is a possible D gene (6 bases). The germline V and J ends were trimmed by 7 bases and 1 base, with 13 bases remaining between them. CDR3 size: 14 residues. Germline CDR1 is SEHNR and CDR2 is FQNEAQ (reference sequence). The CDR3 is CASTLTGRNTEAFF. CDR3 bases: TGTGCCAGCACCCTGACAGGAAGGAACACTGAAGCTTTCTTT.

V gene TRBV7-3 combines with J gene TRBJ2-1; 7 bases align to TRBD2. V shed 5 bases and J 0 bases; nucleotides not matched to a gene: 4. Germline loops: CDR1 SGHTA, CDR2 FQGTGA. The CDR3 has 15 amino acids. CDR3 DNA sequence: TGTGCCAGCAGCCCAGCGGGGAGCTCCTACAATGAGCAGTTCTTC. It yields the protein CASSPAGSSYNEQFF. The full variable domain, its missing parts supplied by reference TRBV7-3 and TRBJ2-1, is GAGVSQTPSNKVTEKGKYVELRCDPISGHTALYWYRQSLGQGPEFLIYFQGTGAADDSGLPNDRFFAVRPEGSVSTLKIQRTERGDSAVYLCASSPAGSSYNEQFFGPGTRLTVL.

This clonotype was found a few times. The chain joins TRBV20-1 to TRBJ2-7, with 10 bases aligning to TRBD1. The CDR3 covers 14 residues. V dropped 1 base and J dropped 0; count of bases not matched to a gene: 0. Per the germline V gene, CDR1 is DFQATT and CDR2 is SNEGSKA (reference sequence). The CDR3 is CSARGDRGSYEQYF. The CDR3 coding sequence is TGCAGTGCTAGAGGGGACAGGGGCTCCTACGAGCAGTACTTC.

This chain uses TRBV6-6 with TRBJ2-1; the match to TRBD1 covers 10 bases. The germline V gene has CDR1 MNHNY and CDR2 SVGAGI (reference sequence). This CDR3 has 13 amino acids. The V segment lost 5 bases and the J segment 10 bases; nucleotides outside the gene matches: 5. The CDR3 loop is CASSRTGGLEQFF. In nucleotides, the CDR3 is TGTGCCAGCAGTCGGACAGGGGGTTTAGAGCAGTTCTTC.